A single sample is the source of the 21 T cell receptor beta chains below, sequenced in a study of identical twins. Each CDR3 protein is one row after TCRdb ran MiXCR on the 5' RACE reads. The sample shows 1.5 million to 2 million distinct CDR3 sequences, about 30% of them seen only once. The specimen was cord blood. Source of these receptors: a newborn girl in good health.

The CDR3 DNA sequence: TGTGCCAGCAGCTTAGGCCCTAGCGGGAGGGCCACAGATACGCAGTATTTT. Protein sequence: CASSLGPSGRATDTQYF. This rearrangement joins TRBV7-2 to TRBJ2-3, with 12 bases identical to TRBD2. Germline V gene data show CDR1 as SGHTA and CDR2 as FQGNSA. The junction had 4 bases not matched to a gene; V was cut back by 1 base and J by 2 bases. CDR3 length: 17 residues.

Concerning this clonotype itself: An end of the junction differs from the germline gene, which may be a read error. The chain recombines TRBV20-1 with TRBJ2-7, with TRBD1 matching 10 bases. The J call may not be correct, given that the DNA end is closer to TRBJ2-5. There are 15 residues in the CDR3. Germline-derived CDR1 and CDR2 are DFQATT and SNEGSKA (reference sequence). CDR3 region: CGASPGTGEIETQYF. In nucleotides, the CDR3 is TGCGGTGCTAGCCCCGGGACAGGGGAGATTGAGACCCAGTACTTC.

The sample holds a few counts of this clonotype. The chain employs TRBV20-1 and TRBJ1-1; D gene uncertain. The germline V gene has CDR1 DFQATT and CDR2 SNEGSKA (reference sequence). V was shortened by 6 bases and J by 4 bases, with 12 bases between the two germline ends. This CDR3 has 12 residues. The CDR3 here is CSAFDAPTEAFF. For the CDR3, the DNA is TGCAGTGCGTTTGACGCACCCACTGAAGCTTTCTTT.

This clonotype was counted a single time. The chain uses TRBV12-3 or TRBV12-4 and TRBJ2-1, with 7 bases that match TRBD1. The J segment lost 13 bases and the V segment lost 7 bases, leaving 16 bases of the junction unmatched. This CDR3 is 14 amino acids long. The CDR3 DNA reads as TGTGCCAGCAATCCTGACAGGGATGGTGGGACCCAGTTCTTC. Its protein product is CASNPDRDGGTQFF.

The chain uses TRBV7-2 and TRBJ2-5; 7 bases agree with TRBD1. CDR3 size: 16 residues. Germline CDR1 SGHTA, CDR2 FQGNSA. The V segment lost 3 bases and the J segment 0 bases; nucleotides outside the gene matches: 7. The CDR3 sequence is CASSFAGTVYQETQYF. CDR3 sequence (DNA): TGTGCCAGCAGCTTTGCCGGGACAGTGTACCAAGAGACCCAGTACTTC.

The V and J genes are TRBV20-1 and TRBJ2-2; tentative D call: TRBD2 (6 bases). CDR3 length: 14 residues. Germline CDR1 DFQATT, CDR2 SNEGSKA (reference sequence). V lost 7 bases, J lost 1 base, and 13 bases lay in between. The CDR3: CSGSGDRNTGELFF. The CDR3 nucleotides read TGCAGTGGTTCGGGGGATAGGAACACCGGGGAGCTGTTTTTT.

A word on this clonotype: One base away lies a much larger clone, so this may be a sequencing read error. The chain uses TRBV29-1 and TRBJ1-2, with 7 bases fitting TRBD1. The length of the CDR3 is 12 residues. The V and J ends lost 3 bases and 7 bases, in that order; junction bases with no gene match: 5. Per germline, CDR1 SQVTM and CDR2 ANQGSEA. As DNA, the CDR3 is TGCAGCGTTGACCTGACAGGGCGTGGCTACACCTTC. Encoded protein: CSVDLTGRGYTF.

The chain is built from TRBV6-2 or TRBV6-3 and TRBJ1-1; 8 nucleotides match TRBD1. Germline V gene data show CDR1 as MNHEY and CDR2 as SVGEGT. J was trimmed by 0 bases and V by 0 bases; bases with no gene match: 3. The CDR3 loop spans 16 amino acids. For the CDR3, the DNA is TGTGCCAGCAGTTACTCGAGGACAGGGCTGAACACTGAAGCTTTCTTT. Its translation: CASSYSRTGLNTEAFF.

A remark on this clonotype: Because it lacks the conserved phenylalanine or tryptophan at the end, this CDR3 is likely a read error. The chain employs TRBV20-1 and TRBJ1-1; D unclear. Germline CDR1 reads DFQATT; CDR2 reads SNEGSKA (reference sequence). The CDR3 sequence is 11 residues long. Deletions cut 3 bases from V and 1 base from J, with 3 bases between. CDR3 protein: CSARQNTEAFY. The DNA of the CDR3 is TGCAGTGCTAGGCAGAACACTGAAGCTTTCTAT.

The J gene is TRBJ2-5, the V gene TRBV3-1; 11 bases are shared with TRBD2. V dropped 2 bases and J dropped 5; count of bases not matched to a gene: 10. Per germline, CDR1 LGHDT and CDR2 YNNKEL (reference sequence). This CDR3 has 17 residues. The CDR3 DNA reads TGTGCCAGCAGCCAAACCCGTATAGCGGGGGGGAAGGAGACCCAGTACTTC. It encodes CASSQTRIAGGKETQYF.

This chain joins TRBV6-5 and TRBJ1-5; 7 bases align to TRBD1. The V segment lost 2 bases and the J segment 5 bases; nucleotides outside the gene matches: 3. Germline CDR1 and CDR2: MNHEY and SVGAGI. This CDR3 is 14 amino acids long. The CDR3 nucleotides read TGTGCCAGCAGTTACATGACAGGGTATCAGCCCCAGCATTTT. This codes for CASSYMTGYQPQHF.

This clonotype has just a few counts. This chain links TRBV2 with TRBJ2-1; D call uncertain. V was shortened by 6 bases and J by 7 bases, with 13 bases between the two germline ends. CDR3 length equals 13 residues. Germline V lookup: CDR1 SNHLY, CDR2 FYNNEI. CDR3 nucleotide sequence: TGTGCCAGCAGCTCCCTCCTCGAGAATGAGCAGTTCTTC. This codes for CASSSLLENEQFF.

This clonotype was counted only a few times. The chain joins TRBV6-2 or TRBV6-3 to TRBJ2-3; either TRBD1 or TRBD2 may supply D (5 bases each). The CDR3 spans 13 residues. Germline V gives CDR1 MNHEY, CDR2 SVGEGT. V was shortened by 2 bases and J by 6 bases, with 9 bases between the two germline ends. The CDR3 region is CASSYEGQDTQYF. The CDR3 bases are TGTGCCAGCAGTTACGAGGGGCAGGATACGCAGTATTTT.

To note about this clonotype: Germline and junction disagree at one end, which may indicate a read error. V gene TRBV13 combines with J gene TRBJ1-5; perhaps TRBD1 as D (5 bases). CDR3 size: 14 residues. In germline, CDR1 is PRHDT, CDR2 FYEKMQ (reference sequence). CDR3 sequence reads: CACSLSGENQPQHF. Here the CDR3 DNA reads TGTGCCTGCAGCTTATCGGGGGAGAATCAGCCCCAGCATTTT.

This clonotype was recorded a few times. The V call is TRBV20-1, the J call TRBJ2-2; TRBD2 agrees at 12 bases. Germline CDR1 reads DFQATT; CDR2 reads SNEGSKA (reference sequence). The CDR3 spans 14 residues. V dropped 2 bases and J dropped 6; count of bases not matched to a gene: 1. The CDR3 is CSARLAGGPGELFF. CDR3 nucleotide sequence: TGCAGTGCTAGACTAGCGGGAGGGCCCGGGGAGCTGTTTTTT.

The chain joins TRBV2 to TRBJ1-6; no definite D call. CDR1 and CDR2 from the germline V gene are SNHLY and FYNNEI. The length of the CDR3 is 13 residues. V was pared by 5 bases and J by 2 bases, with 4 bases between. CDR3 protein: CASSSAYNSPLHF. The CDR3 region has the DNA TGTGCCAGCAGTAGCGCCTATAATTCACCCCTCCACTTT. Combining the CDR3 with reference TRBV2 and TRBJ1-6 gives the whole variable domain EPEVTQTPSHQVTQMGQEVILRCVPISNHLYFYWYRQILGQKVEFLVSFYNNEISEKSEIFDDQFSVERPDGSNFTLKIRSTKLEDSAMYFCASSSAYNSPLHFGNGTRLTVT.

To note about this clonotype: At one end, the junction sequence differs from germline, possibly due to a read error. The chain couples TRBV9 to TRBJ2-1; 7 bases fit TRBD2. Germline V gene sequence: CDR1 SGDLS, CDR2 YYNGEE. This CDR3 contains 14 residues. CDR3 sequence reads: CVSSASSGNNEQFF. The CDR3 DNA reads as TGTGTCAGCAGCGCGTCTAGCGGTAACAATGAGCAGTTCTTC.

This clonotype occurred a few times. The chain links TRBV7-2 to TRBJ1-1; 7 nucleotides line up with TRBD1. The germline CDR1 and CDR2 sequences are SGHTA and FQGNSA. The length of the CDR3 is 15 residues. The ends lost 4 bases at V and 0 bases at J; junction bases unmatched: 5. The CDR3 is CASSSLGQMNTEAFF. The CDR3 region has the DNA TGTGCCAGCAGCTCCCTGGGACAGATGAACACTGAAGCTTTCTTT.

The CDR3 sequence is CASSSPGLAGGAYNEQFF. In DNA, the CDR3 is TGTGCCAGCAGTTCGCCGGGACTAGCGGGAGGGGCCTACAATGAGCAGTTCTTC. This chain uses TRBV28 with TRBJ2-1; 16 bases are shared with TRBD2. CDR1 and CDR2 from the germline V gene are MDHEN and SYDVKM. This CDR3 spans 18 amino acids. J gave up 2 bases and V 4 bases, and 5 bases lay outside the gene matches.

This clonotype was recorded a few times. This chain joins TRBV2 and TRBJ1-1; tentative D call: TRBD1 (5 bases). Germline CDR1 reads SNHLY; CDR2 reads FYNNEI. Between the trimmed V and J ends, which lost 0 bases and 2 bases, there was a span of 13 bases. CDR3 length: 16 residues. The DNA for the CDR3 is TGTGCCAGCAGTGAAGCGCTGGTCGGGGGTAACACTGAAGCTTTCTTT. Translation gives CASSEALVGGNTEAFF.

For this clonotype: Given a much more abundant clone one base away, this may be a read error. J is TRBJ2-1 and V is TRBV5-1; D is uncertain. The germline V gene has CDR1 SGHRS and CDR2 YFSETQ. V was clipped by 2 bases and J by 4 bases, with 19 bases between them. This CDR3 region has 17 residues. Here the CDR3 DNA reads TGCGCCAGCAGCTTTATATCCAGACACAGATCTTACAATGAGCAGTTCTTC. The encoded protein is CASSFISRHRSYNEQFF.